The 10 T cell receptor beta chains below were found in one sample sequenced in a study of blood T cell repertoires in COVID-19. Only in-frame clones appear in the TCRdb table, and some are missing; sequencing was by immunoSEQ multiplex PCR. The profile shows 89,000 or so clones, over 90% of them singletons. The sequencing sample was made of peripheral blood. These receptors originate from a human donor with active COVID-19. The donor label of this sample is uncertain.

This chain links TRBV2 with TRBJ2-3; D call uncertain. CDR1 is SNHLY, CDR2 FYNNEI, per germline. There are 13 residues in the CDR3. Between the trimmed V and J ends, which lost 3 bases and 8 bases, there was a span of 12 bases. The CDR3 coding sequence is TGTGCCAGCAGTGAGGGCGCGCCCCGTACGCAGTATTTT. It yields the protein CASSEGAPRTQYF.

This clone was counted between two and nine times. CDR3 DNA: TGTGCCAGCAGCGTCGGGACTTTCTACGAGCAGTACTTC. As protein: CASSVGTFYEQYF. The V call is TRBV7-2, the J call TRBJ2-7; D possibly corresponds to TRBD2 (6 bases). V was clipped by 5 bases and J by 3 bases, with 11 bases between them. The germline V gene encodes CDR1 SGHTA and CDR2 FQGNSA. The CDR3 consists of 13 residues.

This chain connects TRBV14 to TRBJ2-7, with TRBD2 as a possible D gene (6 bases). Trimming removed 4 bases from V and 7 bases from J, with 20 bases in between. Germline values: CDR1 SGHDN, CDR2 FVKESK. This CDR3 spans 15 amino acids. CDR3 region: CASSRQLAVYGEQYF. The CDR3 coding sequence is TGTGCCAGCAGCCGCCAACTAGCTGTGTACGGAGAGCAGTACTTC. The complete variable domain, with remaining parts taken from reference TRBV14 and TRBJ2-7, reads EAGVTQFPSHSVIEKGQTVTLRCDPISGHDNLYWYRRVMGKEIKFLLHFVKESKQDESGMPNNRFLAERTGGTYSTLKVQPAELEDSGVYFCASSRQLAVYGEQYFGPGTRLTVT.

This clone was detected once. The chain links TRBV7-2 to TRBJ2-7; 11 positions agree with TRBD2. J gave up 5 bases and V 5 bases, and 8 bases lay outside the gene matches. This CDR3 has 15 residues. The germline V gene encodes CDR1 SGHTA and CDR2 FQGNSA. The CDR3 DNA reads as TGTGCCAGCAGCAGTAGCGGGGGGGCTGCTGACGAGCAGTACTTC. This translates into CASSSSGGAADEQYF.

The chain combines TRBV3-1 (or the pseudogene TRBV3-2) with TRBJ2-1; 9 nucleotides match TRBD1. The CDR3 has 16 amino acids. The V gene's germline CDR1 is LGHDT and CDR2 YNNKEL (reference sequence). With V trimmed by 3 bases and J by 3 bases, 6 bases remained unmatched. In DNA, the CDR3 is TGTGCCAGCAGCCACTCCGGGACAGGGAACTACAATGAGCAGTTCTTC. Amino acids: CASSHSGTGNYNEQFF.

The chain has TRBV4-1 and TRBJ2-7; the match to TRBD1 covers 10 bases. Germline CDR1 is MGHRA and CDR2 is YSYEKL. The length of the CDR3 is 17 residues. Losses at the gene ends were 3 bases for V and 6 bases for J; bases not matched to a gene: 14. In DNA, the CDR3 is TGCGCCAGCAGCCAGAGGGGGACCGGGACAGGGGCCGCCGAGCAGTACTTC. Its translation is CASSQRGTGTGAAEQYF.

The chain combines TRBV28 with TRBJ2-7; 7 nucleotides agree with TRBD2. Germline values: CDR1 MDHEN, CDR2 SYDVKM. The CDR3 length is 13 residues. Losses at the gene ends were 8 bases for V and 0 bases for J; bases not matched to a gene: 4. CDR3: CASHSGSSYEQYF. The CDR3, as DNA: TGTGCCAGCCATAGCGGGTCCTCCTACGAGCAGTACTTC.

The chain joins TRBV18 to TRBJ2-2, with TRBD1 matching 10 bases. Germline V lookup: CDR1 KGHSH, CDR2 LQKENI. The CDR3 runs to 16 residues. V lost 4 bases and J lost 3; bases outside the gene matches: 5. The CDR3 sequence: CASSRTGTGDTGELFF. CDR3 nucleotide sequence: TGTGCCAGCTCACGAACCGGGACAGGGGACACCGGGGAGCTGTTTTTT.

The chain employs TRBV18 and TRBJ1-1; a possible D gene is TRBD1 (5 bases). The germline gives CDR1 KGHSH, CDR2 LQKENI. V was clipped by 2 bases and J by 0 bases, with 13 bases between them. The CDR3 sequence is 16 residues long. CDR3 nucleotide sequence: TGTGCCAGCTCACCAACCCGCGACAGCTTGAACACTGAAGCTTTCTTT. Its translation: CASSPTRDSLNTEAFF.

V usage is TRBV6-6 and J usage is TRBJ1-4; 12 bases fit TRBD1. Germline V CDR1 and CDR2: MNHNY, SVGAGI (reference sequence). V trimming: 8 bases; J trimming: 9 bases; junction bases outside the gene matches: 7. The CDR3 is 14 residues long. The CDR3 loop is CASLRGQGAKKLFF. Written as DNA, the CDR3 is TGTGCCAGCCTCCGGGGACAGGGGGCGAAAAAACTGTTTTTT.